This T cell receptor (beta chain) was profiled in a study of T-cell reconstitution after alpha-beta-depleted transplantation in children. This clonotype was recorded at least ten times. It was with unique molecular identifiers that the TCRbeta library was prepared. In TCRdb, the PCR reads were re-called with MiXCR into one record per CDR3 protein. Among 170,000 or so distinct CDR3 sequences listed, approximately 6.6% were seen once. The germline V gene encodes CDR1 SGHRS and CDR2 YFSETQ. J gave up 4 bases and V 4 bases, and 6 bases lay outside the gene matches. The CDR3 is 14 amino acids. The V gene is TRBV5-1, the J gene TRBJ2-7, with 9 nucleotides matching TRBD1. The TCR originated in a human donor who donated a stem cell graft to a child with Wiskott-Aldrich syndrome. This material consisted of PBMCs from the stem cell graft donor, taken from the stem cell graft. CDR3 bases: TGCGCCAGCAGCCCCCGGGACAGGGAATACGAGCAGTACTTC. It yields the protein CASSPRDREYEQYF.